This entry is about one T cell receptor beta chain. The antigen remains undetermined. Germline assignment: CDR1 LNHDA and CDR2 SQIVND (reference sequence). V dropped 2 bases and J dropped 8; count of bases not matched to a gene: 11. The CDR3 contains 16 residues. The data are from a study of cytomegalovirus exposure and HLA in healthy donors. Looking at the study overall: Unique TCR beta sequences numbering about 100 million came from 190 million or so T cells in an earlier analysis. Findings and limits, study-wide: The study put 150 to 200 TCR beta chains on its list as cytomegalovirus-associated. CMV serostatus was the only recorded immune exposure for donors.

PCR was performed using 60 Vbeta and 13 Jbeta primers. The repertoire was sequenced with immunoSEQ multiplex PCR; TCRdb's copy has only in-frame clones and lacks some. The sample shows about 140,000 clones, over 65% of them seen only once. This chain links TRBV19 with TRBJ2-1; TRBD2 matches 8 bases. This receptor was obtained from a woman in her 30s in good health and CMV-seronegative. Sequencing was carried out using PBMCs. The CDR3: CASSIRGAGGLDEQFF. The CDR3, as DNA: TGTGCCAGTAGTATAAGGGGGGCGGGGGGACTAGATGAGCAGTTCTTC.